This TCR beta chain was recovered during a study of blood T cell repertoires in COVID-19. This clone appeared a single time. Ages ranged from about 18 to 89 years, with residence in some 25 US areas. This table comes from immunoSEQ multiplex PCR, and its TCRdb copy is limited to in-frame clones, with some not included. The data hold around 400,000 clones, with 70% to 90% observed a single time. Germline values: CDR1 SGHNT, CDR2 YYREEE (reference sequence). The CDR3 contains 16 residues. Between the trimmed V and J ends, which lost 5 bases and 3 bases, there was a span of 18 bases. Sequencing was performed on PBMCs or T cells enriched from blood (not recorded which). The J gene is TRBJ2-1, the V gene TRBV5-4; maybe TRBD2 (6 bases). This clonotype was sampled from a woman aged 18-29 years who had been exposed to COVID-19. CDR3 coding DNA: TGTGCCAGCAGTAGAGGTACGGCGGGGAACTACAATGAGCAGTTCTTC. Residues: CASSRGTAGNYNEQFF.